A single sample gave rise to the 7 T cell receptor beta chains below, sequenced in a study of blood T cell repertoires in COVID-19. Generated by immunoSEQ multiplex PCR, the TCRdb table keeps only in-frame clones and is missing some. The sample consists of fewer than 400,000 clones, around 85% of them appearing once. The sequencing sample was made of peripheral blood. Receptor source: a woman under 30 with acute or convalescent COVID-19.

The chain is built from TRBV3-1 (or the pseudogene TRBV3-2) and TRBJ1-1; D perhaps matches TRBD1 (6 bases). V was pared by 4 bases and J by 1 base, with 13 bases between. The CDR3 spans 15 residues. Germline lookup yields CDR1 LGHDT and CDR2 YNNKEL (reference sequence). The CDR3 here is CASSLRRGGNTEAFF. The CDR3 bases are TGTGCCAGCAGCCTACGAAGGGGGGGGAACACTGAAGCTTTCTTT.

The chain recombines TRBV11-1 with TRBJ1-1; 8 bases are shared with TRBD1. The CDR3 length is 14 residues. Germline V gene data show CDR1 as SGHAT and CDR2 as FQDESV (reference sequence). V was pared by 5 bases and J by 4 bases, with 6 bases of the junction left unmatched. CDR3 in DNA: TGTGCCAGCAGCGGGACAGGATATCCCACTGAAGCTTTCTTT. Its translation is CASSGTGYPTEAFF.

The chain joins TRBV20-1 to TRBJ1-5; D not certain. This CDR3 contains 12 residues. V lost 3 bases, J lost 4 bases, and 7 bases lay in between. The germline gives CDR1 DFQATT, CDR2 SNEGSKA (reference sequence). The CDR3 sequence is CSASQTNQPQHF. The CDR3 nucleotides are TGCAGTGCTAGTCAGACAAATCAGCCCCAGCATTTT.

This chain connects TRBV4-2 to TRBJ1-1; D gene unclear. The germline V gene encodes CDR1 LGHNA and CDR2 YNFKEQ. The CDR3 totals 14 residues. Trimming stripped 4 bases from V and 2 bases from J, with 11 bases between. CDR3 region: CASSPPGINTEAFF. CDR3 DNA sequence: TGTGCCAGCAGCCCCCCGGGGATAAACACTGAAGCTTTCTTT.

This chain links TRBV19 with TRBJ1-4; D is perhaps TRBD1 (5 bases). The CDR3 consists of 13 residues. Germline CDR1 and CDR2: LNHDA and SQIVND (reference sequence). The V and J ends lost 10 bases and 4 bases respectively, with 13 bases between them. CDR3 loop: CAIRDSYNEKLFF. CDR3 nucleotides: TGTGCCATCAGAGACAGTTATAATGAAAAACTGTTTTTT.

This clone was seen a single time. The chain combines TRBV2 with TRBJ1-2, with D possibly matching TRBD1 (6 bases). CDR3 size: 13 residues. V shed 8 bases and J shed 8 bases, with 18 bases lying between them. Germline CDR1 SNHLY, CDR2 FYNNEI. CDR3 coding DNA: TGTGCCAGCCTGATCCAGACAGGAGGCGGCTACACCTTC. Translation gives CASLIQTGGGYTF. Together with reference TRBV2 and TRBJ1-2, the CDR3 gives the full variable domain: EPEVTQTPSHQVTQMGQEVILRCVPISNHLYFYWYRQILGQKVEFLVSFYNNEISEKSEIFDDQFSVERPDGSNFTLKIRSTKLEDSAMYFCASLIQTGGGYTFGSGTRLTVV.

This chain uses TRBV6-6 with TRBJ2-1, with 12 bases fitting TRBD1. With V trimmed by 5 bases and J by 8 bases, 13 bases remained unmatched. In germline, CDR1 is MNHNY, CDR2 SVGAGI (reference sequence). This CDR3 comprises 17 residues. CDR3 loop: CASSPTRGDRGRHEQFF. In nucleotides, the CDR3 is TGTGCCAGCAGTCCTACTCGTGGGGACAGGGGGCGACATGAGCAGTTCTTC.